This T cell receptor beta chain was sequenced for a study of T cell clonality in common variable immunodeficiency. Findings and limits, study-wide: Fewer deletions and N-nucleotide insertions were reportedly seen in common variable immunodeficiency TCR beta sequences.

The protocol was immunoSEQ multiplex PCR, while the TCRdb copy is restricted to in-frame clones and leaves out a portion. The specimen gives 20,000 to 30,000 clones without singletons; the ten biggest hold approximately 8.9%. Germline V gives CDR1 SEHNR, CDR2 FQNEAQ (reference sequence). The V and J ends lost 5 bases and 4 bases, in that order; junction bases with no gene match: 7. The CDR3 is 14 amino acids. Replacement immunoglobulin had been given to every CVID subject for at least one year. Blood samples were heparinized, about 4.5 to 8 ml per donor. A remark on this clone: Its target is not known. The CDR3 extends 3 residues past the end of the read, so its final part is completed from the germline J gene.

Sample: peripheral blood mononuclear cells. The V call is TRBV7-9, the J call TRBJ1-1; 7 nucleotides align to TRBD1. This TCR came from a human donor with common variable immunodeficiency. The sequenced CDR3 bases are TGTGCCAGCAGCCCACGACAGGGTGCCACTGAA. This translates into CASSPRQGATE. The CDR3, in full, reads CASSPRQGATEAFF.